What follows describes a single T cell receptor (beta chain). There is no known antigen for this receptor. Per-nucleotide qualities are absent, and no much larger clonotype sits a single base away. The immunoSEQ Assay, a bias-controlled multiplex PCR, was used to amplify TCRbeta CDR3 regions from genomic DNA. As for how the authors treated the data: The number of nucleated cells in each sample was estimated from the amplification of reference gene primers within the assay. Sequence reads were collapsed and filtered to measure the absolute abundance of every unique TCRbeta CDR3 rearrangement. Productive Simpson clonality was computed per sample as the square root of Simpson's diversity index over productive rearrangements. Imported from immuneACCESS, the table was reduced by TCRdb to in-frame sequences with V and J called. These copies leave out some clones; in studies compared against another copy, an unresolved V gene accounts for under half, and the cause of the remainder is not known. D and trimming were read from the DNA, whereas the V and J calls and clone size are those reported in that table. The sample yields around 300,000 clones; 85% to 90% were counted once. 13% of the sample belongs to the ten largest clones.

This entry is derived from a study of blood T cell repertoires in COVID-19 (dated by TCRdb to the early 2020s). Background on the whole study: Samples covering the acute and convalescent phases of COVID-19 were provided by collaborators in the United States, Italy and Spain. Sample metadata almost always included a de-identified subject ID, COVID-19 status, age in years and sex. The samples were drawn from two sources: the first 160 participants of the ongoing ImmuneRACE study, and 1,000 to 1,500 subjects contributed by 6 global collaborators. The dataset comprised deeply sampled blood TCRbeta repertoires from subjects exposed to, actively infected with, or recovered from COVID-19. The repertoires were made available in a free public database intended to serve as a resource for research on the immune response to SARS-CoV-2. Where available, HLA class I and class II types were obtained from metadata supplied by the sample provider rather than from assay-based typing. The prospective study material was composed of cDNA or gDNA derived from T cells, B-cell-depleted T cells, or PBMCs.

Results the study describes overall, beyond this receptor: Clinical and demographic metadata were provided uncurated, with the amount varying by source and participant.

Whole blood was collected in K2EDTA tubes by collaborating institutions according to the institutions' own protocols. For TCRbeta analysis, collaborators shipped samples in one of three forms: frozen whole blood, isolated PBMCs, or DNA extracted from either of those sample types. CDR1 and CDR2 were assigned from the germline V gene as MNHNS and SASEGT. The CDR3, cysteine through phenylalanine, is 14 amino acids long. The entry retains the CDR3 DNA only, 42 bases that are in frame from base 1. After removal of 8 bases from V and 9 bases from J, the junction retains 11 bases not matched to a gene. Here the chain combines TRBV6-1 and TRBJ2-1; 9 bases in the middle match TRBD2. Input material: peripheral blood. The sequence was collected from a human donor in a cohort sampled during active COVID-19. The CDR3 region: CASGSSGTWGEQFF. The nucleotide sequence is given as TGTGCCAGCGGATCTAGCGGGACTTGGGGTGAGCAGTTCTTC.